Detailed here is one TCR beta chain. Its antigen is undetermined. This specimen comes from a study of Tregs in tolerant kidney transplant recipients. Study results and limitations: The most relevant donor-specific Treg TCRbeta repertoire apparently came from expansion with activated donor B cells. Few patients were studied, so findings need validation in larger groups.

This table comes from immunoSEQ multiplex PCR, and its TCRdb copy is limited to in-frame clones, with some not included. The clone table shows 25,000 or so clones, with the ten largest holding 4.1%. Recipients received nonmyeloablative bone marrow transplants from related graft donors, with transient mixed chimerism. Source: CD4+ T cells from blood (PBMCs), taken 6 months after the transplant. The receptor comes from a human patient who received a combined kidney and bone marrow transplant. A share of the T cells may be of graft donor origin.

CDR3 in amino acids: CSAVPLVGQGMNTGELFF. CDR3 bases read: TGCAGTGCGGTTCCCCTGGTGGGACAGGGGATGAACACCGGGGAG. This chain joins TRBV20-1 and TRBJ2-2; 10 bases map to TRBD1. The CDR3 end is not reached by the read, which stops 3 residues before it; the germline J gene fills it in. The CDR3 is 18 residues long. V shed 6 bases, J shed 1 base, and the junction held 14 bases outside the gene matches. From germline, CDR1 is DFQATT and CDR2 SNEGSKA (reference sequence).